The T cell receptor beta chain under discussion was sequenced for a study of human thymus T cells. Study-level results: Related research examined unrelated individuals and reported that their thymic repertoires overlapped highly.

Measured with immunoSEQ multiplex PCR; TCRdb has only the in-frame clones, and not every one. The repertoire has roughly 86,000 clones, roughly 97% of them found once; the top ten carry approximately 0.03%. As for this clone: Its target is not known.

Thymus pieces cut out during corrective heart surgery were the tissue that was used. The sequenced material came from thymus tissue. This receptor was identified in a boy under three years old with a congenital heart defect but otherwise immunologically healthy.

The CDR3 region is CASSSSGHQKNTEAFF. CDR3 nucleotides: TGTGCCAGCAGCTCCTCGGGACACCAGAAGAACACTGAAGCTTTCTTT. The chain recombines TRBV5-6 with TRBJ1-1; tentative D call: TRBD1 (6 bases). Per the germline V gene, CDR1 is SGHDT and CDR2 is YYEEEE. Trimming removed 3 bases at V and 1 base at J, with 16 bases between. This CDR3 comprises 16 residues.